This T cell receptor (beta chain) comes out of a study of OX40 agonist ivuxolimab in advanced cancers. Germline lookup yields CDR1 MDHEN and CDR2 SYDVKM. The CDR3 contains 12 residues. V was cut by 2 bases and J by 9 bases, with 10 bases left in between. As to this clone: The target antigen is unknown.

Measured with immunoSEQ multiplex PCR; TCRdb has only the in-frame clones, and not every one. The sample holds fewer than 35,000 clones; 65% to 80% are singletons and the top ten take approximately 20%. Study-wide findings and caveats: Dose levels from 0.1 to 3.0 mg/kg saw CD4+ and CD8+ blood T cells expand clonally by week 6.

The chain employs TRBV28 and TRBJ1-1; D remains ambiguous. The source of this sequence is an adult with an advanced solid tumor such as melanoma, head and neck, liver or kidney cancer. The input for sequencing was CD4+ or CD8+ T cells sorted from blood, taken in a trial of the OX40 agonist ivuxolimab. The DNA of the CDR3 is TGTGCCAGCAGTTTAGGAACTAGTAAAGCTTTCTTT. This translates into CASSLGTSKAFF.